This T cell receptor (beta chain) came from a study of T cells in Graves' hyperthyroidism and ophthalmopathy. Findings of the study overall: Most thyroid clonotypes that were expanded above 0.001 also turned up in blood.

Amplification of TCR beta CDR3 regions used RNA as the template. The primer set for the first-round RT-PCR of the TCR CDR3 was HTBI. A single record per CDR3 protein comes from TCRdb applying MiXCR to the multiplex PCR reads. The repertoire holds a few hundred thousand distinct CDR3 sequences, with about 15% as singletons. This CDR3 spans 11 amino acids. Between the trimmed V and J ends, which lost 4 bases and 8 bases, there was a span of 6 bases. Germline CDR1 reads MDHEN; CDR2 reads SYDVKM. This clonotype was detected ten times or more. Its matching antigen is unknown. The source of this sequence is a woman younger than 45 with Graves' ophthalmopathy. The sample comprised blood. The chain links TRBV28 to TRBJ2-1; D call uncertain. CDR3 bases: TGTGCCAGCAGTTCTACGGATGAGCAGTTCTTC. Protein product: CASSSTDEQFF.